This T cell receptor (beta chain) was captured in a study of blood T cell repertoires in COVID-19. Across the study: Acute-phase and convalescent COVID-19 samples originated in the United States, Italy and Spain. PBMCs, B-cell-depleted T cells, or T cells were the source of the cDNA or gDNA that made up the material.

It was during active infection that Seattle patients were enrolled and then longitudinally followed. Study processing details: Estimates of nucleated cell counts were drawn from the amplification of reference gene primers. Clones were read by immunoSEQ multiplex PCR, and TCRdb kept only the in-frame ones, dropping some. That table is the source of V, J and clone size, and D and trimming were worked out from the DNA. The data contain 180,000 or so clones, roughly 79% of them singletons. Germline CDR1 KGHSH, CDR2 LQKENI. This CDR3 has 16 residues. Trimming pared 5 bases from V and 0 bases from J, leaving 11 bases between.

Sequencing was performed on peripheral blood. This rearrangement joins TRBV18 to TRBJ1-6, with a possible D match to TRBD1 (6 bases). The sequence derives from a woman between 40 and 55 years old with COVID-19, enrolled during active disease. CDR3 residues: CASSGPDSSYNSPLHF. CDR3 DNA: TGTGCCAGCTCAGGTCCGGACAGCTCCTATAATTCACCCCTCCACTTT.